The clone carrying this T cell receptor (beta chain) was counted between two and nine times. The antigen is undetermined. This specimen belongs to a study of T-cell memory formation after mild COVID-19. Overall study context: Clustering of TCRs was largely donor specific.

From the 5' RACE reads, TCRdb called clonotypes with MiXCR, one entry per CDR3 protein. The sample lists under 450,000 distinct CDR3 sequences, about an eighth occurring once. The CDR3 length is 14 residues. The V gene's germline CDR1 is MNHNY and CDR2 SVGAGI (reference sequence). Trimming took off 4 bases at V and 0 bases at J, with 9 bases between the two ends. Study conclusions and caveats: Shrinking CD4+ clones resided mostly in CM and EM, and CD8+ ones in EMRA.

Specimen: PBMCs or a T cell subset sorted from them (not recorded which). The source of this sequence is a man younger than 30 who had mild COVID-19 (a few samples of this study predate the infection). Cell type and time point are not known. The rearrangement uses TRBV6-6 and TRBJ2-5; maybe TRBD2 (6 bases). CDR3 in DNA: TGTGCCAGCAGTTCGGGACTCGACCAAGAGACCCAGTACTTC. Protein: CASSSGLDQETQYF.